The 29 T cell receptor beta chains presented below share a single source sample, sequenced in a study of cytotoxic CD8 clonotypes in ibrutinib-treated CLL. Sequenced by immunoSEQ multiplex PCR; TCRdb stores in-frame clones only, minus some. The top ten hold roughly 5.7% of the sample, which has about 300,000 clones, around 77% seen once. This specimen was PBMCs, taken at disease progression, from a patient treated with ibrutinib. These receptors all come from a human donor with chronic lymphocytic leukemia.

The chain recombines TRBV7-8 with TRBJ2-7; a possible D gene is TRBD1 (5 bases). Trimming removed 2 bases at V and 5 bases at J, with 10 bases between. The length of the CDR3 is 13 residues. Germline CDR1 and CDR2: SGHVS and FQNEAQ. Here the CDR3 DNA reads TGTGCCAGCAGCTTACAGGGTCGCGACGAGCAGTACTTC. Translation: CASSLQGRDEQYF.

The chain joins TRBV5-1 to TRBJ1-1; no firm D call. CDR1 is SGHRS, CDR2 YFSETQ, per germline. The CDR3 has 13 residues. Between the trimmed V and J ends, which lost 0 bases and 7 bases, there was a span of 10 bases. CDR3 bases: TGCGCCAGCAGCTTGGCCTTCGGGAGTGAAGCTTTCTTT. Translated: CASSLAFGSEAFF.

V is TRBV7-8 and J is TRBJ1-5, with 7 nucleotides matching TRBD1. V shed 1 base and J 12 bases; nucleotides not matched to a gene: 3. CDR3 length: 12 residues. Germline-derived CDR1 and CDR2 are SGHVS and FQNEAQ. CDR3 region: CASSLGDSVQHF. The CDR3 nucleotides read TGTGCCAGCAGCTTAGGGGACAGCGTCCAGCATTTT.

The chain is built from TRBV6-1 and TRBJ1-1; TRBD1 agrees at 9 bases. CDR3 length: 14 amino acids. V lost 2 bases and J lost 7; bases outside the gene matches: 5. CDR1 and CDR2 from the germline V gene are MNHNS and SASEGT. CDR3 amino acids: CASSEFGTGIEAFF. The CDR3 DNA sequence: TGTGCCAGCAGTGAATTCGGGACAGGGATTGAAGCTTTCTTT.

J is TRBJ1-4 and V is TRBV6-5; D not certain. V gave up 3 bases and J gave up 4 bases, with 9 bases separating them. The CDR3 runs to 14 residues. CDR1 is MNHEY, CDR2 SVGAGI, per germline. The CDR3 loop reads CASSYRWSNEKLFF. The CDR3 coding sequence is TGTGCCAGCAGTTATAGGTGGAGTAATGAAAAACTGTTTTTT.

This clone was seen only a few times. The CDR3 region is CASSQERGQGVTGELFF. The CDR3 DNA reads TGCGCCAGCAGCCAAGAAAGGGGACAGGGGGTAACCGGGGAGCTGTTTTTT. This chain uses TRBV4-1 with TRBJ2-2, with TRBD1 identical over 11 bases. Germline V gene sequence: CDR1 MGHRA, CDR2 YSYEKL. The CDR3 totals 17 residues. Unmatched junction bases numbered 5, after V lost 0 bases and J lost 5 bases.

Comments on this clone: Relative to the germline gene, one junction end is altered; a read error may explain this. This chain uses TRBV6-6 with TRBJ2-7; 12 bases match TRBD2. The length of the CDR3 is 15 residues. CDR1 MNHNY and CDR2 SVGAGI come from the germline V gene (reference sequence). The CDR3 DNA follows: TGTGCCAGCAGTTACTACCCCCCCCCTCTAGCGGGAGGGACCTTC. It is translated as CASSYYPPPLAGGTF.

The chain is built from TRBV11-2 and TRBJ1-4; a possible D gene is TRBD1 (6 bases). V lost 1 base to trimming and J lost 4 bases, with 13 bases between them. Germline V lookup: CDR1 SGHAT, CDR2 FQNNGV. CDR3 size: 16 residues. The CDR3 coding sequence is TGTGCCAGCAGCTTAGCCCGTGGACAGATTAATGAAAAACTGTTTTTT. Protein product: CASSLARGQINEKLFF.

This chain links TRBV5-1 with TRBJ2-7; TRBD1 agrees at 8 bases. There are 13 residues in the CDR3. The junction had 5 bases not matched to a gene; V was cut back by 4 bases and J by 5 bases. CDR1 is SGHRS, CDR2 YFSETQ, per germline. Here the CDR3 reads CASSPDRDHEQYF. The DNA for the CDR3 is TGCGCCAGCAGCCCGGACAGGGATCACGAGCAGTACTTC. Supplemented by reference TRBV5-1 and TRBJ2-7, the full variable domain reads KAGVTQTPRYLIKTRGQQVTLSCSPISGHRSVSWYQQTPGQGLQFLFEYFSETQRNKGNFPGRFSGRQFSNSRSEMNVSTLELGDSALYLCASSPDRDHEQYFGPGTRLTVT.

This clone was recorded only once. This rearrangement joins TRBV25-1 to TRBJ1-6; possible D gene TRBD1, 5 bases. CDR1 is MGHDK and CDR2 is SYGVNS in the germline V gene. Trimming removed 2 bases from V and 5 bases from J, with 10 bases in between. CDR3 length: 15 residues. The CDR3 DNA reads TGTGCCAGCAGTGAAGACAGAAAAAATAATTCACCCCTCCACTTT. This translates into CASSEDRKNNSPLHF.

V usage is TRBV4-1 and J usage is TRBJ2-1; the match to TRBD1 covers 7 bases. CDR3 length equals 16 residues. The germline gives CDR1 MGHRA, CDR2 YSYEKL. Losses at the gene ends were 4 bases for V and 1 base for J; bases not matched to a gene: 7. For the CDR3, the DNA is TGCGCCAGCAGCCTCACCGGGACAGATTCCTACAATGAGCAGTTCTTC. It encodes CASSLTGTDSYNEQFF.

This clone has just one count. The chain recombines TRBV18 with TRBJ1-2, with D uncertain. CDR1 KGHSH and CDR2 LQKENI come from the germline V gene. Trimming left V 0 bases short and J 1 base short, with 6 bases between. CDR3 size: 14 residues. CDR3 region: CASSPPQSNYGYTF. The CDR3 nucleotides are TGTGCCAGCTCACCACCCCAGAGTAACTATGGCTACACCTTC.

The chain employs TRBV27 and TRBJ2-1; unclear D gene. V lost 0 bases and J lost 5, with 8 bases in between. Germline V gene sequence: CDR1 MNHEY, CDR2 SMNVEV (reference sequence). The length of the CDR3 is 14 residues. CDR3 nucleotides: TGTGCCAGCAGTTTATCGGTGGCCCACAATGAGCAGTTCTTC. It encodes CASSLSVAHNEQFF.

The chain joins TRBV7-6 to TRBJ2-3; 8 bases are a match to TRBD2. The germline CDR1 and CDR2 sequences are SGHVS and FNYEAQ. The junction had 12 bases not matched to a gene; V was cut back by 5 bases and J by 5 bases. The CDR3 is made up of 16 amino acids. Here the CDR3 reads CASSHAGLAKVDTQYF. In nucleotides, the CDR3 is TGTGCCAGCAGCCACGCAGGACTAGCCAAAGTAGATACGCAGTATTTT.

The chain joins TRBV7-2 to TRBJ2-1, with a possible D match to TRBD2 (6 bases). Germline assignment: CDR1 SGHTA and CDR2 FQGNSA. The CDR3 length is 19 residues. The ends were cut back, 3 bases at V and 6 bases at J, with 27 bases in the middle. The DNA of the CDR3 is TGTGCCAGCAGCTTCCGCCCGCTCGTCCGGGACTTCAACAGCAATGAGCAGTTCTTC. Its protein product is CASSFRPLVRDFNSNEQFF.

The chain has TRBV5-1 and TRBJ1-3; tentatively, D is TRBD1 (5 bases). Germline V gene lookup returns CDR1 SGHRS and CDR2 YFSETQ. V lost 3 bases to trimming and J lost 4 bases, with 14 bases between them. This CDR3 has 15 amino acids. The CDR3 loop reads CASSWFGTQGNTIYF. The CDR3 DNA reads TGCGCCAGCAGCTGGTTTGGGACGCAAGGAAACACCATATATTTT. Using reference TRBV5-1 and TRBJ1-3 for the parts outside the CDR3, the full variable domain is KAGVTQTPRYLIKTRGQQVTLSCSPISGHRSVSWYQQTPGQGLQFLFEYFSETQRNKGNFPGRFSGRQFSNSRSEMNVSTLELGDSALYLCASSWFGTQGNTIYFGEGSWLTVV.

The J gene is TRBJ2-6, the V gene TRBV2; TRBD1 might be the D (5 bases). Trimming cost V 9 bases and J 1 base, with 16 bases left between them. There are 16 residues in the CDR3. Germline V gene lookup returns CDR1 SNHLY and CDR2 FYNNEI. CDR3 residues: CASSGFTSSGANVLTF. As DNA, the CDR3 is TGTGCCAGTTCAGGGTTTACTTCGTCTGGGGCCAACGTCCTGACTTTC.

V and J are TRBV15 and TRBJ2-7, with D perhaps TRBD1 (6 bases). With 5 bases removed from V and 5 bases from J, the gap between germline ends came to 16 bases. The CDR3 is 14 residues long. From germline, CDR1 is LNHNV and CDR2 YYDKDF (reference sequence). CDR3 DNA sequence: TGTGCCACCAGCGGATGGAAGGGGGAAAACGAGCAGTACTTC. Translation: CATSGWKGENEQYF.

The chain carries TRBV10-3 and TRBJ2-7, with D possibly TRBD2 on 6 matching bases. The CDR3 has 14 residues. V lost 2 bases and J 2 bases, leaving 10 bases between the germline ends. Germline values: CDR1 ENHRY, CDR2 SYGVKD. CDR3 sequence: CAISEGSSAYEQYF. CDR3 bases: TGTGCCATCAGTGAGGGGTCTAGCGCCTACGAGCAGTACTTC.

This clone was detected only a few times. The V gene is TRBV4-1, the J gene TRBJ2-3; 8 nucleotides align to TRBD1. There are 16 residues in the CDR3. The V and J ends lost 5 bases and 1 base, in that order; junction bases with no gene match: 8. Germline CDR1 reads MGHRA; CDR2 reads YSYEKL. CDR3 nucleotide sequence: TGCGCCAGCAGCGGTGGGCCGGGACAGGGCACAGATACGCAGTATTTT. Translated: CASSGGPGQGTDTQYF.

V and J are TRBV4-1 and TRBJ2-7, with D tentatively TRBD2 (5 bases). The V end was cut by 3 bases, the J end by 0 bases, with 9 bases between. The CDR3 consists of 14 residues. CDR1 and CDR2 (germline): MGHRA, YSYEKL. The CDR3 spells CASSHLGSSYEQYF. CDR3 nucleotides: TGCGCCAGCAGCCATCTTGGGAGCTCCTACGAGCAGTACTTC.

The chain links TRBV9 to TRBJ2-3; D call uncertain. V was cut by 0 bases and J by 5 bases, with 22 bases left in between. The CDR3 runs to 18 residues. CDR1 is SGDLS and CDR2 is YYNGEE in the germline V gene. The CDR3 DNA is TGTGCCAGCAGCGTAGTGCCCACCGCCCTTATACCTGGAGATACGCAGTATTTT. Its protein is CASSVVPTALIPGDTQYF.

The V call is TRBV7-8, the J call TRBJ1-5, with 8 nucleotides matching TRBD1. Trimming took 1 base from V and 10 from J; bases not matched to a gene: 3. The germline V gene encodes CDR1 SGHVS and CDR2 FQNEAQ. The length of the CDR3 is 13 residues. CDR3 nucleotide sequence: TGTGCCAGCAGCTTAGGTCAGGGGGCACCCCAGCATTTT. Translation: CASSLGQGAPQHF.

CDR3 in amino acids: CATATGLGRKTQYF. The CDR3 DNA sequence: TGTGCCACCGCGACAGGTTTGGGGCGTAAGACCCAGTACTTC. The rearrangement uses TRBV10-3 and TRBJ2-5; possibly TRBD1 for D (6 bases). Trimming stripped 10 bases from V and 6 bases from J, with 21 bases between. The V gene's germline CDR1 is ENHRY and CDR2 SYGVKD. The CDR3 runs 14 residues.

J is TRBJ1-1 and V is TRBV7-9; no firm D call. Trimming left V 5 bases short and J 0 bases short, with 19 bases between. The CDR3 spans 17 residues. CDR1 and CDR2 from the germline V gene are SEHNR and FQNEAQ (reference sequence). The CDR3 spells CASSPGRPPLLNTEAFF. CDR3 in DNA: TGTGCCAGCAGCCCCGGCCGACCCCCTCTTCTGAACACTGAAGCTTTCTTT.

With regard to this clone: The sample has other DNA sequences that encode this CDR3 too. The gene calls are TRBV9 and TRBJ1-1; D gene unclear. Trimming removed 0 bases at V and 1 base at J, with 4 bases between. CDR1 is SGDLS and CDR2 is YYNGEE in the germline V gene. This CDR3 has 13 residues. CDR3 coding DNA: TGTGCCAGCAGCGTAGGATCGAACACTGAAGCTTTCTTT. Translated, it gives CASSVGSNTEAFF.

The genes are TRBV15 and TRBJ1-2; the match to TRBD1 covers 7 bases. Trimming took 1 base from V and 9 from J; bases not matched to a gene: 14. From germline, CDR1 is LNHNV and CDR2 YYDKDF (reference sequence). This CDR3 spans 16 amino acids. For the CDR3, the DNA is TGTGCCACCAGCAGAGCAGGGAGGAGGGGGCGGAGCAGCTACACCTTC. Protein: CATSRAGRRGRSSYTF.

The genes are TRBV11-3 and TRBJ1-2; D not resolved. The CDR3 runs 13 residues. CDR1 and CDR2 (germline): SGHNT, YENEEA. V was shortened by 0 bases and J by 4 bases, with 6 bases between the two germline ends. CDR3 nucleotides: TGTGCCAGCAGCTTAGAGAATACCTATGGCTACACCTTC. Residues: CASSLENTYGYTF.

This clone was seen only a few times. The chain combines TRBV9 with TRBJ1-5; D is undetermined. Germline-derived CDR1 and CDR2 are SGDLS and YYNGEE. Trimming left V 2 bases short and J 4 bases short, with 7 bases between. This CDR3 is built from 13 residues. DNA for the CDR3: TGTGCCAGCAGCGTGGGATTAAATCAGCCCCAGCATTTT. Amino acids: CASSVGLNQPQHF.